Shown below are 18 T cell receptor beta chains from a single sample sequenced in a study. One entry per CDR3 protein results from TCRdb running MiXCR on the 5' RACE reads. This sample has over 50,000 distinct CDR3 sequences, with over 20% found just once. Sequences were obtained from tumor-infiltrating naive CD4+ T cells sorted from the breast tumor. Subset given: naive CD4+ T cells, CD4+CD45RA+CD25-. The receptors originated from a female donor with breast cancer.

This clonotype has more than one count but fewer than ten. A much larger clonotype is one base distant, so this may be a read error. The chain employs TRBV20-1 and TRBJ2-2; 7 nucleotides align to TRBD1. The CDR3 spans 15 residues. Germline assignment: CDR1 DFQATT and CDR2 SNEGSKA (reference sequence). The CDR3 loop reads CRARKGALNTGELFF. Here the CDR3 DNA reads TGCAGGGCTAGAAAGGGGGCTCTTAACACCGGGGAGCTGTTTTTT.

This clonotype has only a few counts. The CDR3 loop is CASSLVSSGSGIQYF. CDR3 nucleotides: TGCGCCAGCAGCTTGGTCAGTTCGGGTAGTGGCATTCAGTACTTC. The gene calls are TRBV5-1 and TRBJ2-4; no reliable D call. The CDR3 runs to 15 residues. Trimming removed 0 bases at V and 9 bases at J, with 16 bases between. Germline V lookup: CDR1 SGHRS, CDR2 YFSETQ.

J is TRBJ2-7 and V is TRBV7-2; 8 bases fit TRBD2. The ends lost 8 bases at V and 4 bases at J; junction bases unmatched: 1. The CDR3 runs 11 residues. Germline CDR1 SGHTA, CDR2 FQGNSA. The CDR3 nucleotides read TGTGCCAGCCGGGGGGGATACGAGCAGTACTTC. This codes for CASRGGYEQYF.

The CDR3 is CASSSGTSGTYEQYF. CDR3 DNA: TGTGCCAGCAGCTCCGGGACTAGCGGGACCTACGAGCAGTACTTC. The chain employs TRBV5-4 and TRBJ2-7; 13 positions agree with TRBD2. With 3 bases clipped from V and 2 bases from J, the junction kept 2 bases outside the gene matches. The CDR3 has 15 residues. CDR1 SGHNT and CDR2 YYREEE come from the germline V gene (reference sequence).

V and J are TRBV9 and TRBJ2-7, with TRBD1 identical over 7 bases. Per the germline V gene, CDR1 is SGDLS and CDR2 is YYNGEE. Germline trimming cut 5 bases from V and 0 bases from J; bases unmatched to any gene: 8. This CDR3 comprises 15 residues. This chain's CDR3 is CASSRGGLSSYEQYF. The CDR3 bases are TGTGCCAGCAGTAGAGGGGGCTTGAGCTCCTACGAGCAGTACTTC. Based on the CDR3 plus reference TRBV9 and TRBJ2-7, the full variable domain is DSGVTQTPKHLITATGQRVTLRCSPRSGDLSVYWYQQSLDQGLQFLIQYYNGEERAKGNILERFSAQQFPDLHSELNLSSLELGDSALYFCASSRGGLSSYEQYFGPGTRLTVT.

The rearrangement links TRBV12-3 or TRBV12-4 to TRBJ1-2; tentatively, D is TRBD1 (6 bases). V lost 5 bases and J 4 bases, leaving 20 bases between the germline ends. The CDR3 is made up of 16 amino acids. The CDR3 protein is CASSPSDDRRFYGYTF. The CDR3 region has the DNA TGTGCCAGCAGTCCATCCGATGACAGGCGTTTCTATGGCTACACCTTC.

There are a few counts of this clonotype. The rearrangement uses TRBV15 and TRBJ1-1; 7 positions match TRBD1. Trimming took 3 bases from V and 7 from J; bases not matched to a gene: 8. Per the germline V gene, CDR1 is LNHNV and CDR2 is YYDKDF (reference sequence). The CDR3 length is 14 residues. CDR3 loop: CATSRSRDSFEAFF. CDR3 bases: TGTGCCACCAGCAGGAGCCGGGACAGCTTTGAAGCTTTCTTT.

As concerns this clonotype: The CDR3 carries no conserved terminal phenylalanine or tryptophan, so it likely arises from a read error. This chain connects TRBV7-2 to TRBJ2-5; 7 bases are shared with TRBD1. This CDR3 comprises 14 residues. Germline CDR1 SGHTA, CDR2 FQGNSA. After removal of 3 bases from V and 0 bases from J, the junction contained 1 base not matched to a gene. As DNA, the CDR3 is TGTGCCAGCAGCTTTACAGGGGACCAAGAGACCCAGTACCTC. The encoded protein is CASSFTGDQETQYL.

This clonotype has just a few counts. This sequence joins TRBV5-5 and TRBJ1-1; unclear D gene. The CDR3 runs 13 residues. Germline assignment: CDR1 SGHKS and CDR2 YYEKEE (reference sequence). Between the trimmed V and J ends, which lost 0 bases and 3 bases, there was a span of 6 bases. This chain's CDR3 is CASSLAGDTEAFF. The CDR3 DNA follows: TGTGCCAGCAGCTTGGCAGGAGACACTGAAGCTTTCTTT.

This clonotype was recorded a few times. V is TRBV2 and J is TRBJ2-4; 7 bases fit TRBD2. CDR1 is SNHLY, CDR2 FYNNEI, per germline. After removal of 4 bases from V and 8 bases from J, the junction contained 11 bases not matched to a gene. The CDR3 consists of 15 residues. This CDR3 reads CASSAWGRAGDIQYF. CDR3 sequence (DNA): TGTGCCAGCAGTGCCTGGGGGAGGGCCGGTGACATTCAGTACTTC. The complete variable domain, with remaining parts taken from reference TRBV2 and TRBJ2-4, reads EPEVTQTPSHQVTQMGQEVILRCVPISNHLYFYWYRQILGQKVEFLVSFYNNEISEKSEIFDDQFSVERPDGSNFTLKIRSTKLEDSAMYFCASSAWGRAGDIQYFGAGTRLSVL.

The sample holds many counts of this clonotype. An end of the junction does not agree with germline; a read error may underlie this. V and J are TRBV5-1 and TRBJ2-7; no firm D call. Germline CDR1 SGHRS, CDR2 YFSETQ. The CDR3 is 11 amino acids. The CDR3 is CASRDGFIPPF. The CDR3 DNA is TGCGCCAGCAGGGACGGGTTTATACCTCCGTTC.

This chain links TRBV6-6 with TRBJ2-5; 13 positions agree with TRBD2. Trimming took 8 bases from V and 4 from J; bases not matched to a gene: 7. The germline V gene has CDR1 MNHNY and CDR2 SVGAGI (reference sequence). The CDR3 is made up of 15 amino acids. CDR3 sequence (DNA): TGTGCCAGCTCAAGGACTAGCGGGAGATCAGAGACCCAGTACTTC. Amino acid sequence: CASSRTSGRSETQYF.

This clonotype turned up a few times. DNA for the CDR3: TGCGCCAGCAGCAGAGGGACTAGCGGGAGTTCCTACGAGCAGTACTTC. This encodes CASSRGTSGSSYEQYF. The chain has TRBV5-1 and TRBJ2-7; 14 nucleotides align to TRBD2. The CDR3 runs to 16 residues. The ends lost 4 bases at V and 1 base at J; junction bases unmatched: 4. Germline V gives CDR1 SGHRS, CDR2 YFSETQ.

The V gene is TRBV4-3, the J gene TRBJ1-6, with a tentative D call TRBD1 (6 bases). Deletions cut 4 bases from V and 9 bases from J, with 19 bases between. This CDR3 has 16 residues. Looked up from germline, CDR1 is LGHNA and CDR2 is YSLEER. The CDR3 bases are TGCGCCAGCAGCCGCCGAGGTCGGGGGGCTCTTTCACCCCTCCACTTT. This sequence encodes CASSRRGRGALSPLHF.

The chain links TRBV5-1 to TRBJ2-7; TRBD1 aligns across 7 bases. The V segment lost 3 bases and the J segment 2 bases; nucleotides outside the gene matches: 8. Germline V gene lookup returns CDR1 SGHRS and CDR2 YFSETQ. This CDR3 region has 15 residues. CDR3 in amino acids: CASSSGTGATYEQYF. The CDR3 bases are TGCGCCAGCAGCTCGGGCACAGGGGCGACCTACGAGCAGTACTTC.

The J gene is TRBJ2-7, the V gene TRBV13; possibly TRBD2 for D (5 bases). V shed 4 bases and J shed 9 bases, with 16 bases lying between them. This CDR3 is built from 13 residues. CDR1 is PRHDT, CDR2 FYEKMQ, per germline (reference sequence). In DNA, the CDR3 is TGTGCCAGCAGCTCCGGGTCCGAGGCGGGGCAGTACTTC. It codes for CASSSGSEAGQYF.

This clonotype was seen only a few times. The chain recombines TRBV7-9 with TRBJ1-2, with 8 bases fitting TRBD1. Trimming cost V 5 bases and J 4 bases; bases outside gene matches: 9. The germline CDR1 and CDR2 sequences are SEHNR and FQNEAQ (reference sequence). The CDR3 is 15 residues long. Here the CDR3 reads CASSRPSRGLYGYTF. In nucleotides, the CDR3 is TGTGCCAGCAGCCGTCCCTCCAGGGGGCTCTATGGCTACACCTTC. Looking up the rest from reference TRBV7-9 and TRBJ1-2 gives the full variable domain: DTGVSQNPRHKITKRGQNVTFRCDPISEHNRLYWYRQTLGQGPEFLTYFQNEAQLEKSRLLSDRFSAERPKGSFSTLEIQRTEQGDSAMYLCASSRPSRGLYGYTFGSGTRLTVV.

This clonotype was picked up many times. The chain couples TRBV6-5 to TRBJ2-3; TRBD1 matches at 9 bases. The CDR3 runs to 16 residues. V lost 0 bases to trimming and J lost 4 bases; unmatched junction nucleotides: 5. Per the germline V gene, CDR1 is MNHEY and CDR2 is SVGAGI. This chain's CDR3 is CASSYSGTGIADTQYF. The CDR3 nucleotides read TGTGCCAGCAGTTACTCCGGGACAGGGATCGCAGATACGCAGTATTTT.